These 20 T cell receptor beta chains were all obtained from the same sample, sequenced in a study of blood T cell repertoires in COVID-19. Profiling relied on immunoSEQ multiplex PCR, and the TCRdb table lists in-frame clones only, not all of them. Seen here are fewer than 450,000 clones, around 88% observed once, and the top ten hold 10% to 15%. Material: peripheral blood. The receptor source for this set is a woman aged 45 to 65 with COVID-19, enrolled during active disease.

V and J are TRBV28 and TRBJ1-5; D possibly corresponds to TRBD1 (6 bases). The CDR3 runs 18 residues. V lost 1 base, J lost 0 bases, and 16 bases lay in between. In germline, CDR1 is MDHEN, CDR2 SYDVKM. DNA for the CDR3: TGTGCCAGCAGTTTATTCTCGACAGGTTCCTATAGCAATCAGCCCCAGCATTTT. This translates into CASSLFSTGSYSNQPQHF.

The chain uses TRBV6-2 or TRBV6-3 and TRBJ1-5, with D uncertain. The V gene's germline CDR1 is MNHEY and CDR2 SVGEGT. The CDR3 spans 12 residues. V dropped 2 bases and J dropped 6 bases, with 5 bases sitting between them. In DNA, the CDR3 is TGTGCCAGCAGTTACGGAGGTCAGCCCCAGCATTTT. Translated: CASSYGGQPQHF.

The J gene is TRBJ2-1, the V gene TRBV5-4; 11 bases are shared with TRBD2. V dropped 4 bases and J dropped 8; count of bases not matched to a gene: 20. CDR3 length: 19 residues. The germline V gene has CDR1 SGHNT and CDR2 YYREEE (reference sequence). The CDR3 is CASSGGRTSGGLGGDEQFF. The CDR3 DNA follows: TGTGCCAGCAGCGGGGGCCGTACTAGCGGGGGCTTGGGAGGGGATGAGCAGTTCTTC.

This rearrangement joins TRBV29-1 to TRBJ2-7, with a possible D match to TRBD2 (5 bases). The germline gives CDR1 SQVTM, CDR2 ANQGSEA. Trimming removed 6 bases at V and 1 base at J, with 13 bases between. CDR3 size: 13 residues. The CDR3, as DNA: TGCAGCGTCCTGGACGGGAAATCCTACGAGCAGTACTTC. Protein sequence: CSVLDGKSYEQYF.

This clone showed up just a few times. This same CDR3 is encoded by further DNA sequences in the sample. This rearrangement joins TRBV10-1 to TRBJ2-2, with D hard to call. Germline V gene data show CDR1 as WNHNN and CDR2 as SYGVQD (reference sequence). The CDR3 has 14 residues. V was clipped by 0 bases and J by 4 bases, with 6 bases between them. CDR3 sequence reads: CASSESGGTGELFF. Here the CDR3 DNA reads TGCGCCAGCAGTGAGTCCGGCGGCACCGGGGAGCTGTTTTTT.

The chain's CDR3 is CASSFGWGDLGGNQPQHF. Written as DNA, the CDR3 is TGTGCCAGCAGCTTTGGATGGGGGGATCTGGGAGGCAATCAGCCCCAGCATTTT. The chain couples TRBV5-6 to TRBJ1-5; TRBD1 is a possible D gene (5 bases). V was cut by 2 bases and J by 2 bases, with 20 bases left in between. Germline loops: CDR1 SGHDT, CDR2 YYEEEE. The CDR3 spans 18 residues. Supplemented by reference TRBV5-6 and TRBJ1-5, the full variable domain reads DAGVTQSPTHLIKTRGQQVTLRCSPKSGHDTVSWYQQALGQGPQFIFQYYEEEERQRGNFPDRFSGHQFPNYSSELNVNALLLGDSALYLCASSFGWGDLGGNQPQHFGDGTRLSIL.

This chain links TRBV6-5 with TRBJ1-1; 7 bases map to TRBD1. CDR3 length: 12 residues. Per germline, CDR1 MNHEY and CDR2 SVGAGI. Germline trimming cut 7 bases from V and 6 bases from J; bases unmatched to any gene: 5. CDR3 DNA: TGTGCCAGCACCTCGACAGGGTCTGAAGCTTTCTTT. Translating it yields CASTSTGSEAFF.

This sequence joins TRBV6-1 and TRBJ1-2, with no clear D. The CDR3 runs to 12 residues. The V gene lost 5 bases and the J gene lost 7 bases, with 11 bases spanning the gap. Germline lookup yields CDR1 MNHNS and CDR2 SASEGT. The CDR3 DNA reads TGTGCCAGCAGTTCCACCGGAGCTGGCTACACCTTC. It specifies CASSSTGAGYTF.

V is TRBV12-3 or TRBV12-4 and J is TRBJ2-7; D is uncertain. This CDR3 has 12 residues. Trimming took 6 bases from V and 2 from J, leaving 8 bases between them. The CDR3 is CASRAAAYEQYF. As DNA, the CDR3 is TGTGCCAGCAGGGCTGCCGCCTACGAGCAGTACTTC.

The chain is built from TRBV4-1 and TRBJ1-2, with D uncertain. This CDR3 contains 16 residues. The germline V gene encodes CDR1 MGHRA and CDR2 YSYEKL. Between the trimmed V and J ends, which lost 0 bases and 2 bases, there was a span of 13 bases. CDR3 nucleotide sequence: TGCGCCAGCAGCCAAGATGGCCTAACAGCAAACTATGGCTACACCTTC. Residues: CASSQDGLTANYGYTF.

The chain is built from TRBV19 and TRBJ1-4; D is perhaps TRBD1 (6 bases). The CDR3 sequence is 17 residues long. Trimming shortened V by 3 bases and J by 0 bases, and 14 bases separated the two germline ends. Germline values: CDR1 LNHDA, CDR2 SQIVND (reference sequence). The DNA for the CDR3 is TGTGCCAGTAGTATCACGGGGGGCGTAGCAACTAATGAAAAACTGTTTTTT. Amino acids: CASSITGGVATNEKLFF.

This clone has a single count. The genes are TRBV6-2 or TRBV6-3 and TRBJ2-5, with TRBD2 matching 8 bases. This CDR3 is built from 16 residues. Trimming at V came to 6 bases and at J to 3 bases, leaving 12 bases not matched to a gene. The germline V gene encodes CDR1 MNHEY and CDR2 SVGEGT. The CDR3 loop reads CASSPHSGGWEETQYF. CDR3 DNA: TGTGCCAGCAGCCCCCACAGCGGGGGATGGGAAGAGACCCAGTACTTC.

This chain joins TRBV9 and TRBJ2-7; 7 positions agree with TRBD1. CDR1 SGDLS and CDR2 YYNGEE come from the germline V gene. CDR3 length: 14 residues. CDR3 loop: CGRGDRVFCYEQYF. The CDR3 coding sequence is TGTGGAAGGGGAGACAGGGTTTTTTGTTACGAGCAGTACTTC.

The gene calls are TRBV9 and TRBJ2-7; tentatively, D is TRBD2 (5 bases). Between the trimmed V and J ends, which lost 0 bases and 0 bases, there was a span of 10 bases. The CDR3 totals 15 residues. Per germline, CDR1 SGDLS and CDR2 YYNGEE. DNA of the CDR3: TGTGCCAGCAGCGTAGCACCGGGAAGCTCCTACGAGCAGTACTTC. Translation: CASSVAPGSSYEQYF.

This clone was seen more than once but under ten times. The chain links TRBV12-5 to TRBJ1-3, with a possible D match to TRBD1 (5 bases). V lost 1 base and J lost 7, with 17 bases in between. This CDR3 region has 16 residues. Germline CDR1 LGHNT, CDR2 FRNRAP. Here the CDR3 reads CASGLAPGTNRNTIYF. The CDR3 nucleotides read TGTGCTAGTGGTTTGGCCCCCGGGACTAATAGGAACACCATATATTTT. The full variable domain, with the rest looked up from reference TRBV12-5 and TRBJ1-3, is DARVTQTPRHKVTEMGQEVTMRCQPILGHNTVFWYRQTMMQGLELLAYFRNRAPLDDSGMPKDRFSAEMPDATLATLKIQPSEPRDSAVYFCASGLAPGTNRNTIYFGEGSWLTVV.

The chain is built from TRBV27 and TRBJ1-2, with D possibly TRBD1 on 6 matching bases. The CDR3 length is 15 residues. V was clipped by 6 bases and J by 7 bases, with 21 bases between them. Germline lookup yields CDR1 MNHEY and CDR2 SMNVEV (reference sequence). The CDR3 DNA sequence: TGTGCCAGCAGATCTTTCGGGCAGGGGAGTAGTGGCTACACCTTC. This codes for CASRSFGQGSSGYTF.

This sequence joins TRBV13 and TRBJ2-7; the D gene is possibly TRBD1 (6 bases). The germline V and J ends were trimmed by 6 bases and 3 bases, with 12 bases remaining between them. Germline V gene lookup returns CDR1 PRHDT and CDR2 FYEKMQ (reference sequence). This CDR3 region has 13 residues. The CDR3 spells CASSSGAFYEQYF. DNA for the CDR3: TGTGCCAGCAGTTCAGGGGCTTTCTACGAGCAGTACTTC. The full variable domain, rest sourced from reference TRBV13 and TRBJ2-7, is AAGVIQSPRHLIKEKRETATLKCYPIPRHDTVYWYQQGPGQDPQFLISFYEKMQSDKGSIPDRFSAQQFSDYHSELNMSSLELGDSALYFCASSSGAFYEQYFGPGTRLTVT.

V gene TRBV10-1 combines with J gene TRBJ2-3; 11 bases line up with TRBD2. The germline V gene encodes CDR1 WNHNN and CDR2 SYGVQD (reference sequence). V lost 4 bases to trimming and J lost 5 bases; unmatched junction nucleotides: 5. The CDR3 is 15 amino acids. The CDR3 loop is CASSASGGLKDTQYF. The CDR3 DNA reads as TGCGCCAGCAGTGCTAGCGGGGGGTTGAAAGATACGCAGTATTTT.

The CDR3 here is CASSPPGTSLSYEQYF. The DNA of the CDR3 is TGTGCCAGCAGTCCCCCCGGGACTAGCCTCTCCTACGAGCAGTACTTC. J is TRBJ2-7 and V is TRBV6-2 or TRBV6-3; 9 bases line up with TRBD2. Germline CDR1 MNHEY, CDR2 SVGEGT. The CDR3 has 16 residues. After removal of 5 bases from V and 0 bases from J, the junction contained 8 bases not matched to a gene.

The chain is built from TRBV6-5 and TRBJ2-3; 8 bases are shared with TRBD1. Germline V gene sequence: CDR1 MNHEY, CDR2 SVGAGI. J gave up 0 bases and V 5 bases, and 1 base lay outside the gene matches. There are 14 residues in the CDR3. The CDR3: CASSRTGSTDTQYF. DNA for the CDR3: TGTGCCAGCAGTAGGACAGGGAGCACAGATACGCAGTATTTT.